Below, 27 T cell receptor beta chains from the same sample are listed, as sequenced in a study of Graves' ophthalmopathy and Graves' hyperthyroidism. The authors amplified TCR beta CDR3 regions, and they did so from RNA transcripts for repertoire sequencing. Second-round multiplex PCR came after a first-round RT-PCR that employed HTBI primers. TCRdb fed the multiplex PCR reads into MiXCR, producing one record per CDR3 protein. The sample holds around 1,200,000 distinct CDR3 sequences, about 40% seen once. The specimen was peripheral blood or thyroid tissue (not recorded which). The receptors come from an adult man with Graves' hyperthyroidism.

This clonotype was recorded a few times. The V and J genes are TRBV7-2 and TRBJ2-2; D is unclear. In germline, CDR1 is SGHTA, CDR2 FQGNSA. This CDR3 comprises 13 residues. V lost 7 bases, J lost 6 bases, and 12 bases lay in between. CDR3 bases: TGTGCCAGCAACCCCTTGGTTCCCGGGGAGCTGTTTTTT. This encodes CASNPLVPGELFF.

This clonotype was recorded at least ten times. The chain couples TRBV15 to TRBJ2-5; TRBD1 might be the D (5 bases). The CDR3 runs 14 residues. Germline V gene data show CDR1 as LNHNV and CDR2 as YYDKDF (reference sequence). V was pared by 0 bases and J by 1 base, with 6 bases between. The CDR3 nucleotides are TGTGCCACCAGCAGAGACAGGGCCCAAGAGACCCAGTACTTC. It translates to CATSRDRAQETQYF.

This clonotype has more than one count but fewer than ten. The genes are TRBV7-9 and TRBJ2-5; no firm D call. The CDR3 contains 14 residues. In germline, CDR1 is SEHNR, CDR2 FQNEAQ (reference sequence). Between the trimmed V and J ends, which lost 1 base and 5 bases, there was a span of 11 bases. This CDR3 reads CASSLGQVAETQYF. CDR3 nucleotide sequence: TGTGCCAGCAGCTTAGGTCAAGTGGCGGAGACCCAGTACTTC.

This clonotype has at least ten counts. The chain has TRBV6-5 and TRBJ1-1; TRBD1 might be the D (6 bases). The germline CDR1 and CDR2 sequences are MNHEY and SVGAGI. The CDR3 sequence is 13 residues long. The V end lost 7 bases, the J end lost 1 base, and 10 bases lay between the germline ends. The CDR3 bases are TGTGCCAGCACAGACAGGCCGAACACTGAAGCTTTCTTT. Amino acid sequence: CASTDRPNTEAFF.

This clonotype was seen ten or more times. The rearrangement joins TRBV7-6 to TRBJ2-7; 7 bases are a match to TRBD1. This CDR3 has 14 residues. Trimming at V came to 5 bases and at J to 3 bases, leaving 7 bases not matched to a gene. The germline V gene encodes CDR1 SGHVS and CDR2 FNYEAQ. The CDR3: CASSARQGYYEQYF. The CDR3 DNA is TGTGCCAGCAGCGCACGACAGGGTTACTACGAGCAGTACTTC.

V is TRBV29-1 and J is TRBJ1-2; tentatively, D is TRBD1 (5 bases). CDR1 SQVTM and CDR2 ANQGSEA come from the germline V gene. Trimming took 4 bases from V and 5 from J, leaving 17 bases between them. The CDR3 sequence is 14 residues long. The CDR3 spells CSVVASWGVYGYTF. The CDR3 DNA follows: TGCAGCGTTGTGGCTAGCTGGGGGGTTTATGGCTACACCTTC.

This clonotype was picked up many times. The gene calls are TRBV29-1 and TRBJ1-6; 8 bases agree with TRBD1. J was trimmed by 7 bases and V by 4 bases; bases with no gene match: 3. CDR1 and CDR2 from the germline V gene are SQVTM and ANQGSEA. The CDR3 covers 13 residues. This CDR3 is CSVADRANSPLHF. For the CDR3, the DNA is TGCAGCGTTGCGGACAGGGCCAATTCACCCCTCCACTTT.

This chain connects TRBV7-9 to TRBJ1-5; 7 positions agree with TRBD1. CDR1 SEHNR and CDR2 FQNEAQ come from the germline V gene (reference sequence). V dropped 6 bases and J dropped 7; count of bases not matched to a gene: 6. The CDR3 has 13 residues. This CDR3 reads CASSRPTGQPQHF. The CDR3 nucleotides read TGTGCCAGCAGTCGACCGACAGGGCAGCCCCAGCATTTT.

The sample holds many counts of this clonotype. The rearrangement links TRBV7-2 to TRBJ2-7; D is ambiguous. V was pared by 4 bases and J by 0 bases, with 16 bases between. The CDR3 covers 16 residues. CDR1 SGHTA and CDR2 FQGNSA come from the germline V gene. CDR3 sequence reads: CASSSPLSQHSYEQYF. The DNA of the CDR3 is TGTGCCAGCAGCTCCCCCCTTTCCCAGCACTCCTACGAGCAGTACTTC.

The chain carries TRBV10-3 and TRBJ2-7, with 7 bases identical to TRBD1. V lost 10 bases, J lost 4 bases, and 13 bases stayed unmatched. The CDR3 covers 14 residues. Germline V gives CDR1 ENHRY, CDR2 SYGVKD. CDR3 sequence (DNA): TGTGCCAACCTATACAGGGGAAATCTATACGAGCAGTACTTC. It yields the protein CANLYRGNLYEQYF.

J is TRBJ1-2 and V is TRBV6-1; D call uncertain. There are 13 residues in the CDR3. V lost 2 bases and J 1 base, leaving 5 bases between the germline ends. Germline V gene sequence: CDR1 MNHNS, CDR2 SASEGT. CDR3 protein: CASSERVNYGYTF. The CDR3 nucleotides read TGTGCCAGCAGTGAAAGGGTTAACTATGGCTACACCTTC.

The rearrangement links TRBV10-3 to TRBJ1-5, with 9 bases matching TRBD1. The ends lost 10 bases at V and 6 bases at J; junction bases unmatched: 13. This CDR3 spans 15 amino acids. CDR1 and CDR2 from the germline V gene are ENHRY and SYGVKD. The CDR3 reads CASSGTGGFSQPQHF. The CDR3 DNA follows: TGTGCCAGCAGCGGAACAGGGGGCTTTAGTCAGCCCCAGCATTTT.

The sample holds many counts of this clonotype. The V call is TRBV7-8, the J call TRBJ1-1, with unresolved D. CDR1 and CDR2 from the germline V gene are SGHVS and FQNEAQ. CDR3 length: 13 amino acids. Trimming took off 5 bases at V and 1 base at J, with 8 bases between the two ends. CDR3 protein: CASSTRGNTEAFF. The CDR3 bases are TGTGCCAGCAGCACCCGGGGGAACACTGAAGCTTTCTTT. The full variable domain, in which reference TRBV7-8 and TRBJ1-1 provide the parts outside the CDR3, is GAGVSQSPRYKVAKRGQDVALRCDPISGHVSLFWYQQALGQGPEFLTYFQNEAQLDKSGLPSDRFFAERPEGSVSTLKIQRTQQEDSAVYLCASSTRGNTEAFFGQGTRLTVV.

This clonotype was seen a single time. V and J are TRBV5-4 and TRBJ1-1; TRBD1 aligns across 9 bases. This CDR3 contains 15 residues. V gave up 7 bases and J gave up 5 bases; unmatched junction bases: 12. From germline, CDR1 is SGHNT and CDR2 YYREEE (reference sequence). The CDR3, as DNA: TGTGCCAGCTCACCCCGGACAGGGGAGGGAACTGAAGCTTTCTTT. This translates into CASSPRTGEGTEAFF.

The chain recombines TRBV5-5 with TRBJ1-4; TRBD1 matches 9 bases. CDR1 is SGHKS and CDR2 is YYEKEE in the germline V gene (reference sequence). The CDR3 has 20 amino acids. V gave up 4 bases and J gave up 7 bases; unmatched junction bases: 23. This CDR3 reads CASSAGLAENTGTGREKLFF. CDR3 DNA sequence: TGTGCCAGCAGCGCGGGACTAGCGGAGAACACCGGGACAGGGCGTGAAAAACTGTTTTTT.

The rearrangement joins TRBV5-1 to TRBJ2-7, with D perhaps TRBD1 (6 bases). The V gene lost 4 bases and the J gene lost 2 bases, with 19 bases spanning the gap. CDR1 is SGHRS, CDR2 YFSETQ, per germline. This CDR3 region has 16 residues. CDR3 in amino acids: CASSPRYPGQTYEQYF. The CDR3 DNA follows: TGCGCCAGCAGCCCACGATATCCGGGACAAACCTACGAGCAGTACTTC. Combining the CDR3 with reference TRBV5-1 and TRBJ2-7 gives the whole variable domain KAGVTQTPRYLIKTRGQQVTLSCSPISGHRSVSWYQQTPGQGLQFLFEYFSETQRNKGNFPGRFSGRQFSNSRSEMNVSTLELGDSALYLCASSPRYPGQTYEQYFGPGTRLTVT.

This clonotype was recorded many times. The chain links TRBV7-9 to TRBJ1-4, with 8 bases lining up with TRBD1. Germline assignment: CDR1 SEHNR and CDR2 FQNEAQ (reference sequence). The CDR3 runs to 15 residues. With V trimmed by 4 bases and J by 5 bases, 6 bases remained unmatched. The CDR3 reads CASSSRTGPNEKLFF. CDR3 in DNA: TGTGCCAGCAGCTCCCGGACAGGGCCAAATGAAAAACTGTTTTTT.

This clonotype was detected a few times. The CDR3 spells CASSPPDRVYYEQYF. CDR3 DNA: TGTGCCAGCAGCCCCCCGGACAGGGTTTACTACGAGCAGTACTTC. The J gene is TRBJ2-7, the V gene TRBV7-9, with 8 bases that match TRBD1. CDR1 SEHNR and CDR2 FQNEAQ come from the germline V gene (reference sequence). The ends lost 5 bases at V and 3 bases at J; junction bases unmatched: 9. This CDR3 spans 15 amino acids.

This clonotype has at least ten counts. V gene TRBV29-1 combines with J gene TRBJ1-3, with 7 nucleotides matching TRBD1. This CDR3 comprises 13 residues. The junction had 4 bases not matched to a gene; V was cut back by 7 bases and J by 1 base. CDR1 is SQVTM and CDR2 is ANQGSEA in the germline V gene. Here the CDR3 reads CSAAGGSGNTIYF. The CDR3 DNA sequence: TGCAGCGCCGCAGGGGGATCTGGAAACACCATATATTTT.

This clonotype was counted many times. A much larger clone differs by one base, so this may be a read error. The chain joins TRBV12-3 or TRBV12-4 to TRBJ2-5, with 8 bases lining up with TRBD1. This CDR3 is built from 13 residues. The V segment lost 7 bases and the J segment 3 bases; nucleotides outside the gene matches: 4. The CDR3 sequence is CASTRTGKETQYF. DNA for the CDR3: TGTGCCAGCACCCGGACAGGGAAAGAGACCCAGTACTTC.

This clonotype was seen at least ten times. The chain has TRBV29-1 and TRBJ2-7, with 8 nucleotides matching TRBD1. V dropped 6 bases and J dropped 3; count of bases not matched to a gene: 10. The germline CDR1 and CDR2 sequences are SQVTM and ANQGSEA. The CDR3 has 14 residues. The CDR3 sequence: CSVKPTGGHYEQYF. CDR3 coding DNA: TGCAGCGTAAAACCCACAGGGGGTCACTACGAGCAGTACTTC.

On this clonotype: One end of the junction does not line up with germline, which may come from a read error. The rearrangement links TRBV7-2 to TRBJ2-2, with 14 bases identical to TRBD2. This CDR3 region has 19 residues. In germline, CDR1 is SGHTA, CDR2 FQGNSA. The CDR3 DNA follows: TGTGCCAGCAGCTTAAAGGAGACGGGACTAGCGGGGGCAACCGGGAAGCTGTTTTTT. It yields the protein CASSLKETGLAGATGKLFF.

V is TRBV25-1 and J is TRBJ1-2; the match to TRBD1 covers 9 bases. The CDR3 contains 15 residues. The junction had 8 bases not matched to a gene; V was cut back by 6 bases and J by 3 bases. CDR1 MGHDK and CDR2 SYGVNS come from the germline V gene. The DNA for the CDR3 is TGTGCCAGCAGGAATACCGGGACAGGGCACTATGGCTACACCTTC. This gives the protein CASRNTGTGHYGYTF.

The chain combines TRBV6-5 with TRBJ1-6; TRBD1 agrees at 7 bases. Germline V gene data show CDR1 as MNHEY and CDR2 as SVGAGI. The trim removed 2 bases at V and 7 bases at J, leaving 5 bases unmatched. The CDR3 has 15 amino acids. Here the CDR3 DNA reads TGTGCCAGCAGTTACGAGGGGGCCGGCAATTCACCCCTCCACTTT. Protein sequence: CASSYEGAGNSPLHF.

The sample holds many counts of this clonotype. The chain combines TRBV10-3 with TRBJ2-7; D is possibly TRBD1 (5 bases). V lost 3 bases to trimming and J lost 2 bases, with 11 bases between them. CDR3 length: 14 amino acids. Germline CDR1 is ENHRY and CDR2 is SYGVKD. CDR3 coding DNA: TGTGCCATCAGTGAACAGGTCGATCCCTACGAGCAGTACTTC. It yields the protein CAISEQVDPYEQYF.

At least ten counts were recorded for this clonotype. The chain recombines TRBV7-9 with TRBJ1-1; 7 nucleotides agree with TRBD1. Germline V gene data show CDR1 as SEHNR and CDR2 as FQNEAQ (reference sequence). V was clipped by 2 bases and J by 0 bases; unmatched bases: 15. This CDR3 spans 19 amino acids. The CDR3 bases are TGTGCCAGCAGCTTAACGCGTCTTTTGGACAGGAGCGTGAACACTGAAGCTTTCTTT. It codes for CASSLTRLLDRSVNTEAFF. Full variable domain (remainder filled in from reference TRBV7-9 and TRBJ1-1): DTGVSQNPRHKITKRGQNVTFRCDPISEHNRLYWYRQTLGQGPEFLTYFQNEAQLEKSRLLSDRFSAERPKGSFSTLEIQRTEQGDSAMYLCASSLTRLLDRSVNTEAFFGQGTRLTVV.

CDR3: CASTNRDRGVGYTF. The CDR3, as DNA: TGTGCCAGTACTAACCGGGACAGGGGAGTCGGCTACACCTTC. The chain has TRBV12-3 or TRBV12-4 and TRBJ1-2, with 10 bases aligning to TRBD1. The CDR3 runs to 14 residues. The trim removed 9 bases at V and 8 bases at J, leaving 12 bases unmatched.